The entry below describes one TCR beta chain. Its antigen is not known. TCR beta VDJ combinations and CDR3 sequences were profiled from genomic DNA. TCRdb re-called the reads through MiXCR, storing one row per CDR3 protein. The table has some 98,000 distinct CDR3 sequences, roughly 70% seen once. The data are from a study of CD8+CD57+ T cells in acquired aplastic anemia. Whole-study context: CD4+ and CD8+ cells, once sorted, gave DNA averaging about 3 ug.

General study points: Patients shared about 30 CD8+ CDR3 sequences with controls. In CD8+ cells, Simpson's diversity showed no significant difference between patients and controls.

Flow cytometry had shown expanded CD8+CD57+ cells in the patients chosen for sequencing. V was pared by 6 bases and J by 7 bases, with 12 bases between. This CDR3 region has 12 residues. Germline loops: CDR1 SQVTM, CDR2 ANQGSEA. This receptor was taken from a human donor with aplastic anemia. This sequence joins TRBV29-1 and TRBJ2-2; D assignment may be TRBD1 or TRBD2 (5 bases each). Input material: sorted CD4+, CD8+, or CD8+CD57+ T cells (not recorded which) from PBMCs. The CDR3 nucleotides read TGCAGCGTGAGGGGATCCCTCGGGGAGCTGTTTTTT. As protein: CSVRGSLGELFF.